What follows describes a single T cell receptor (beta chain). Its recognized antigen is unknown. Base-call qualities are not available, and no considerably larger clone is one nucleotide away. Each collaborating institution followed its own protocols to collect whole blood in K2EDTA tubes. Collaborator samples were shipped for TCRbeta analysis as frozen whole blood, isolated PBMCs, or DNA extracted from either sample type. The data were obtained in a study of blood T cell repertoires in COVID-19 (TCRdb year 2020). General notes on the study: Samples from collaborators originated in the United States, Italy and Spain and spanned both the acute and convalescent phases of COVID-19. The prospective study material was composed of cDNA or gDNA derived from T cells, B-cell-depleted T cells, or PBMCs. Deeply sampled blood TCRbeta repertoires from subjects exposed to, actively infected with, or recovered from COVID-19 were included in the dataset. The repertoires were made available in a free public database intended to serve as a resource for research on the immune response to SARS-CoV-2. Samples were obtained from the ongoing ImmuneRACE study (first 160 participants) and from about 1,300 subjects provided by 6 global collaborators. A de-identified subject ID, COVID-19 status, age in years and sex were almost always included in the sample metadata. HLA class I and class II types, where available, came from metadata supplied by the sample provider rather than from assay-based typing. Results the study describes overall, beyond this receptor: The quantity of clinical and demographic metadata differed by source and by participant and was supplied without curation.

The CDR3 measures 12 amino acids from cysteine to phenylalanine. The sequence is cut down to CDR3 DNA, 36 bases in frame from base 1. Taken from the germline V gene, the CDR1 and CDR2 loops are MNHEY and SVGAGI. V is clipped by 5 bases and J by 6 bases, and the sequence between their germline boundaries is 10 bases long. TCRbeta CDR3 regions were amplified from genomic DNA using the immunoSEQ Assay, a bias-controlled multiplex PCR. As for the authors' bioinformatics: Nucleated cell counts per sample were estimated from amplification of reference gene primers within the assay. Sequence reads were collapsed and filtered to measure the absolute abundance of every unique TCRbeta CDR3 rearrangement. For each sample, productive Simpson clonality was calculated by taking the square root of Simpson's diversity index across productive rearrangements. TCRdb provides this immuneACCESS table in a form limited to in-frame rearrangements. Some clones are lacking; in checked studies, under half of them reflect an unresolved V gene, and why the rest are absent is not known. V, J and clone size were drawn from that table, and D and trimming were deduced from the DNA. Present in this sample are fewer than 250,000 clones, approximately 84% of which were seen just once. The top ten hold around 5.5% of the sample.

Sequencing was done on a sample of peripheral blood. The clonotype comes from an older woman with active or convalescent COVID-19. The chain employs TRBV6-5 and TRBJ1-1, with an unclear D gene assignment. DNA sequence: TGTGCCAGCAGTCATCAAGGAGCTGAAGCTTTCTTT. Translated, it reads CASSHQGAEAFF.